This TCR beta chain was obtained from a study of blood T cell repertoires in COVID-19. The V and J ends lost 0 bases and 7 bases, in that order; junction bases with no gene match: 6. The germline CDR1 and CDR2 sequences are MNHEY and SMNVEV (reference sequence). The CDR3 sequence is 15 residues long. Profiling relied on immunoSEQ multiplex PCR, and the TCRdb table lists in-frame clones only, not all of them. Of some 150,000 clones in the sample, 85% to 90% are singletons; the top ten hold 37%. The TCR sequence derives from a man aged 45-65 years who had recovered from COVID-19. The sequenced material came from peripheral blood. The chain uses TRBV27 and TRBJ1-2, with 9 bases aligning to TRBD1. The CDR3 loop is CASSLSLQGAGGYTF. CDR3 bases: TGTGCCAGCAGTTTATCATTACAGGGGGCAGGTGGCTACACCTTC.